The 9 T cell receptor beta chains presented below share a single source sample, sequenced in a study of a mutant IDH1 vaccine in newly diagnosed glioma. Sequenced by immunoSEQ multiplex PCR; TCRdb stores in-frame clones only, minus some. The sample records fewer than 45,000 clones, about 83% being singletons. Their specific antigens are unknown. Stated time point: week 11, during vaccination. A 20-mer mutant IDH1 peptide at 300 ug was injected subcutaneously with topical imiquimod. The material sequenced was PBMCs, taken from a glioma patient whose treatment included an IDH1 peptide vaccine. The receptors were sampled from a man aged 35 to 55 with glioma.

The chain recombines TRBV18 with TRBJ1-5; tentative D call: TRBD1 (5 bases). The V gene lost 2 bases and the J gene lost 6 bases, with 14 bases spanning the gap. The CDR3 is 15 amino acids. Germline-derived CDR1 and CDR2 are KGHSH and LQKENI. This CDR3 is CASSPALGGGQPQHF. The DNA for the CDR3 is TGTGCCAGCTCACCAGCTCTGGGTGGGGGTCAGCCCCAGCATTTT. Full variable domain (outside the CDR3, taken from reference TRBV18 and TRBJ1-5): NAGVMQNPRHLVRRRGQEARLRCSPMKGHSHVYWYRQLPEEGLKFMVYLQKENIIDESGMPKERFSAEFPKEGPSILRIQQVVRGDSAAYFCASSPALGGGQPQHFGDGTRLSIL.

The chain recombines TRBV7-2 with TRBJ2-6; D uncertain. There are 15 residues in the CDR3. Germline V gives CDR1 SGHTA, CDR2 FQGNSA. V lost 2 bases and J 1 base, leaving 6 bases between the germline ends. The CDR3 bases are TGTGCCAGCAGCTTAAAGAGGTCTGGGGCCAACGTCCTGACTTTC. This sequence encodes CASSLKRSGANVLTF.

This chain links TRBV9 with TRBJ1-3, with 7 bases fitting TRBD1. CDR1 is SGDLS, CDR2 YYNGEE, per germline. The CDR3 has 16 amino acids. Unmatched junction bases numbered 11, after V lost 6 bases and J lost 2 bases. CDR3 protein: CASTTRDREAGNTIYF. The CDR3 nucleotides read TGTGCCAGCACTACTAGAGACAGGGAGGCTGGAAACACCATATATTTT. The full variable domain, completed using reference TRBV9 and TRBJ1-3, is DSGVTQTPKHLITATGQRVTLRCSPRSGDLSVYWYQQSLDQGLQFLIQYYNGEERAKGNILERFSAQQFPDLHSELNLSSLELGDSALYFCASTTRDREAGNTIYFGEGSWLTVV.

V usage is TRBV6-5 and J usage is TRBJ1-1, with TRBD1 identical over 7 bases. The germline V gene has CDR1 MNHEY and CDR2 SVGAGI. V dropped 6 bases and J dropped 2; count of bases not matched to a gene: 6. The CDR3 runs 14 residues. CDR3 protein: CASSLTGENTEAFF. The CDR3 DNA is TGTGCCAGCAGCCTAACAGGGGAAAACACTGAAGCTTTCTTT.

The CDR3 region has the DNA TGTGCCATCAGTGAGTCGCCTGGCGGTCCCTACGAGCAGTACTTC. The encoded protein is CAISESPGGPYEQYF. This sequence joins TRBV10-3 and TRBJ2-7; no firm D call. This CDR3 region has 15 residues. The germline V and J ends were trimmed by 0 bases and 2 bases, with 11 bases remaining between them. Germline lookup yields CDR1 ENHRY and CDR2 SYGVKD.

The chain carries TRBV5-6 and TRBJ2-1; no definite D call. With 7 bases removed from V and 2 bases from J, the gap between germline ends came to 10 bases. Germline CDR1 reads SGHDT; CDR2 reads YYEEEE. This CDR3 region has 13 residues. CDR3 nucleotides: TGTGCCAGCGGTCCGGTGACCTACAATGAGCAGTTCTTC. It codes for CASGPVTYNEQFF.

J is TRBJ2-6 and V is TRBV10-3, with 8 bases identical to TRBD2. Per the germline V gene, CDR1 is ENHRY and CDR2 is SYGVKD. CDR3 size: 14 residues. The J segment lost 0 bases and the V segment lost 8 bases, leaving 0 bases of the junction unmatched. The CDR3 DNA is TGTGCCATCCGGGGGGGCTCTGGGGCCAACGTCCTGACTTTC. This codes for CAIRGGSGANVLTF.

J is TRBJ2-5 and V is TRBV7-9; D is tentatively TRBD1 or TRBD2 (5 bases each). The V end lost 1 base, the J end lost 1 base, and 13 bases lay between the germline ends. The CDR3 has 16 residues. CDR1 is SEHNR and CDR2 is FQNEAQ in the germline V gene (reference sequence). The CDR3 protein is CASSLDGAAFQETQYF. The CDR3 DNA reads TGTGCCAGCAGCTTAGACGGGGCGGCCTTCCAAGAGACCCAGTACTTC.

This clone is deemed medium-sized. The chain couples TRBV2 to TRBJ1-5; D is unresolved. CDR1 SNHLY and CDR2 FYNNEI come from the germline V gene. This CDR3 contains 18 residues. V shed 3 bases and J shed 0 bases, with 18 bases lying between them. CDR3 DNA: TGTGCCAGCAGTGATGTTTTCCTTTTCCGGAATAGCAATCAGCCCCAGCATTTT. As protein: CASSDVFLFRNSNQPQHF.